This T cell receptor (beta chain) was profiled in a study of T cell responses to AZD1222 COVID-19 vaccine. The method was immunoSEQ multiplex PCR; TCRdb's version includes in-frame clones alone and lacks a portion of them. This sample has about 130,000 clones; roughly nine tenths occur once, and the top ten carry 1.5% to 2%. This clone was detected once. No antigen is known for it. Study-wide results and limits: Spike-spanning, vaccine-associated CD4 TCRs were dominant at 160-218 and 743-854. Clonal diversity was possibly underestimated; the donors were predominantly white British and more often female. Only a handful of AZD1222 recipients tested seropositive at baseline.

The material sequenced was peripheral blood, taken on day 0 of AZD1222 vaccination. This clonotype originated in an adult in good health.

The CDR3 protein is CASRTGSGSYEQFF. Here the CDR3 DNA reads TGTGCCAGTCGTACTGGTAGCGGGAGCTATGAGCAGTTCTTC. The gene calls are TRBV27 and TRBJ2-1, with 9 positions matching TRBD2. The V segment lost 9 bases and the J segment 8 bases; nucleotides outside the gene matches: 11. The CDR3 contains 14 residues. Germline CDR1 is MNHEY and CDR2 is SMNVEV (reference sequence).